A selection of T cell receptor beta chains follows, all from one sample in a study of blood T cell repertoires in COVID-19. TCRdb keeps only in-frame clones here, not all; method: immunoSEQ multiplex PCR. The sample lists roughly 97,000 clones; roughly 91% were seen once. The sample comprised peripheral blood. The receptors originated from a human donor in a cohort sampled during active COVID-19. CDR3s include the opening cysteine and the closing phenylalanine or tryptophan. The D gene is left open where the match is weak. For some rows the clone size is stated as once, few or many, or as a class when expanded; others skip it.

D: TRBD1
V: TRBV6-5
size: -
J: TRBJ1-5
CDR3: CASSPLGQGGQPQHF
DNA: TGTGCCAGCAGTCCCCTGGGACAGGGCGGTCAGCCCCAGCATTTT

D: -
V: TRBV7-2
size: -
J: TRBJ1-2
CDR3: CASSLATPSNYGYTF
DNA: TGTGCCAGCAGCTTAGCGACACCGTCTAACTATGGCTACACCTTC

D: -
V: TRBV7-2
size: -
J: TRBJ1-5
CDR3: CASSRTPNQPQHF
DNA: TGTGCCAGCAGTCGGACACCTAATCAGCCCCAGCATTTT

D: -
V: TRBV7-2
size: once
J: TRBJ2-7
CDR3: CASSSGGHYEQYF
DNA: TGTGCCAGCAGCTCCGGCGGGCACTACGAGCAGTACTTC

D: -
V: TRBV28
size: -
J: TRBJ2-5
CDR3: CASSLGGDVETQYF
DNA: TGTGCCAGCAGTTTAGGGGGCGACGTGGAGACCCAGTACTTC

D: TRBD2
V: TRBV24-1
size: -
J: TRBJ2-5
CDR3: CATSESGGRATETQYF
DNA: TGTGCCACCAGTGAATCGGGCGGGAGGGCCACAGAGACCCAGTACTTC

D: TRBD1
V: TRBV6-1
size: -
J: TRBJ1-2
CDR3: CASSETGLGYGYTF
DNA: TGTGCCAGCAGTGAGACAGGGTTGGGCTATGGCTACACCTTC

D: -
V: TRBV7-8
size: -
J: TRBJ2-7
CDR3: CASSLRWERFTYEQYF
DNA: TGTGCCAGCAGCTTAAGGTGGGAGCGGTTCACCTACGAGCAGTACTTC

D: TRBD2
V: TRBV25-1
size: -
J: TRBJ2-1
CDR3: CASSELGTSGHNEQFF
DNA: TGTGCCAGCAGTGAATTAGGTACTAGCGGTCACAATGAGCAGTTCTTC

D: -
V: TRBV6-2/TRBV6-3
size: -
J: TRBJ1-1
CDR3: CASSTDGVKTEAFF
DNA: TGTGCCAGCAGTACCGACGGGGTTAAGACTGAAGCTTTCTTT

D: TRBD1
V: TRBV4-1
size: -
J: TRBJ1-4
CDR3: CASSHLPGQGNEKLFF
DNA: TGCGCCAGCAGCCATCTCCCGGGACAGGGGAATGAAAAACTGTTTTTT

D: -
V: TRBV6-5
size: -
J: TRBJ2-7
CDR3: CASSLGVSYEQYF
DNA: TGTGCCAGCAGTTTAGGGGTCTCCTACGAGCAGTACTTC

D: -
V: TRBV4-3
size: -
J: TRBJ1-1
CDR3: CASSQDKAGYTEAFF
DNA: TGCGCCAGCAGCCAAGATAAAGCAGGCTACACTGAAGCTTTCTTT

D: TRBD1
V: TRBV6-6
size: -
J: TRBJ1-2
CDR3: CASRSTGGPGYTF
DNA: TGTGCCAGCAGATCCACAGGGGGCCCTGGCTACACCTTC

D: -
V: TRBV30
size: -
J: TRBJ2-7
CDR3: CAWSVRQGFSYEQYF
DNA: TGTGCCTGGAGTGTAAGGCAGGGCTTCTCCTACGAGCAGTACTTC

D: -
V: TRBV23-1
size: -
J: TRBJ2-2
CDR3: CASSQKGTSEAAGELFF
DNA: TGCGCCAGCAGTCAAAAAGGAACTAGTGAGGCTGCCGGGGAGCTGTTTTTT

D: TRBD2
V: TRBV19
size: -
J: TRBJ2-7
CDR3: CASSTRSGGEQYF
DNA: TGTGCCAGTAGTACGAGGTCGGGGGGCGAGCAGTACTTC

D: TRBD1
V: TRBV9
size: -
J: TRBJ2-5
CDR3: CASSTPGQGVPETQYF
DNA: TGTGCCAGCAGTACCCCGGGACAGGGAGTTCCGGAGACCCAGTACTTC

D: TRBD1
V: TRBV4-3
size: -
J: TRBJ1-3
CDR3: CASSQGAQGARDTIYF
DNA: TGCGCCAGCAGCCAAGGAGCCCAGGGGGCTAGGGACACCATATATTTT

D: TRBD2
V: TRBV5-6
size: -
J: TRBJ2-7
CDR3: CASSRIGYGAGEGPEQYF
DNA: TGTGCCAGCAGCAGAATCGGCTACGGGGCGGGAGAAGGACCCGAGCAGTACTTC

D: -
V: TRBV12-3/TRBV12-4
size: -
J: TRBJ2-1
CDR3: CASSLGGPNEQFF
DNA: TGTGCCAGCAGCCTGGGGGGGCCCAATGAGCAGTTCTTC

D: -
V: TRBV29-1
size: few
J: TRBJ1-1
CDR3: CSVLPHGARDTEAFF
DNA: TGCAGCGTTCTCCCCCATGGGGCCCGAGACACTGAAGCTTTCTTT

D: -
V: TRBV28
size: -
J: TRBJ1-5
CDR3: CASGASNQPQHF
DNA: TGTGCCAGCGGTGCCAGTAATCAGCCCCAGCATTTT

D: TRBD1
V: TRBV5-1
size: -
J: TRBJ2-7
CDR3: CASSAGGWTGSYEQYF
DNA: TGCGCCAGCAGCGCCGGCGGTTGGACAGGGAGCTACGAGCAGTACTTC

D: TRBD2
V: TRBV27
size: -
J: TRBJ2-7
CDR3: CASRGTRGAYEQYF
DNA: TGTGCCAGCAGGGGGACTAGAGGTGCCTACGAGCAGTACTTC

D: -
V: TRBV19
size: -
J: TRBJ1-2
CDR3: CASSIGPPYGYTF
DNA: TGTGCCAGTAGTATAGGGCCGCCCTATGGCTACACCTTC

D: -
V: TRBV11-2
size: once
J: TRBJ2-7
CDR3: CASSPGQQSSYEQYF
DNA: TGTGCCAGCAGCCCCGGACAGCAGTCTTCCTACGAGCAGTACTTC

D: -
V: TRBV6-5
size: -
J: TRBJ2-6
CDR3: CASRAGTESHVLTF
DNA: TGTGCCAGCAGAGCCGGGACTGAGTCCCACGTCCTGACTTTC

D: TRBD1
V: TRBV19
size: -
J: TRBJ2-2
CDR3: CASTHHRDRGTGELFF
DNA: TGTGCCAGTACCCATCACCGGGACAGGGGCACCGGGGAGCTGTTTTTT

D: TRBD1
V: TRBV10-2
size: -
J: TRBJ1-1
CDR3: CASRAGTDPEAFF
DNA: TGCGCCAGCAGAGCCGGGACAGACCCTGAAGCTTTCTTT

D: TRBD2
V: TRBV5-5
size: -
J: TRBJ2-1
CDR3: CASSLYLSGSHNEQFF
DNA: TGTGCCAGCAGCTTGTACTTGAGCGGGAGTCACAATGAGCAGTTCTTC

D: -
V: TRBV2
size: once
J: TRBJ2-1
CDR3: CASRRQGLAEDPSEFF
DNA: TGTGCCAGTCGACGGCAGGGGCTAGCGGAGGACCCAAGCGAATTCTTC

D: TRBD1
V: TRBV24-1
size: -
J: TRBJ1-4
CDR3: CATSDNGDRLFF
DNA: TGTGCCACCAGTGACAATGGGGACAGACTGTTTTTT

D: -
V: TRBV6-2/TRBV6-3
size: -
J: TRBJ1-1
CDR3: CASSSHRVGAEAFF
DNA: TGTGCCAGCAGTTCCCACAGGGTCGGGGCTGAAGCTTTCTTT

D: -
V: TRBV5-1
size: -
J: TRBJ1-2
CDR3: CASSLSQVPSGGYTF
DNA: TGCGCCAGCAGCTTGAGTCAGGTCCCCTCGGGGGGCTACACCTTC

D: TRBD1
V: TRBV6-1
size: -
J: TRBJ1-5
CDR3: CASSDGTGESNQPQHF
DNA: TGTGCCAGCAGTGATGGGACAGGGGAAAGCAATCAGCCCCAGCATTTT

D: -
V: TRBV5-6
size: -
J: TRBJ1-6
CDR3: CASSLWGANSPLHF
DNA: TGTGCCAGCAGCTTGTGGGGAGCCAATTCACCCCTCCACTTT

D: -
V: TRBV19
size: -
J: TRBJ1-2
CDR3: CASMGGKDGYTF
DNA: TGTGCCAGTATGGGGGGAAAAGATGGCTACACCTTC

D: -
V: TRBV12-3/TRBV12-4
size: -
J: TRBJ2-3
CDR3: CASNAGGDTQYF
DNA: TGTGCCAGCAACGCAGGAGGAGATACGCAGTATTTT

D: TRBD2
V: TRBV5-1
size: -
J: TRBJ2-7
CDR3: CASSWGTSGYEQYF
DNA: TGCGCCAGCAGCTGGGGGACTAGCGGGTACGAGCAGTACTTC

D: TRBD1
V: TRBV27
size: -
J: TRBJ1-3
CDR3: CASSRSGQGRNTIYF
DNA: TGTGCCAGCAGTCGATCAGGACAGGGCCGAAACACCATATATTTT

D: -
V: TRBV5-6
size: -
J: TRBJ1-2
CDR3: CASSFLTGTYGYTF
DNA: TGTGCCAGCAGCTTTCTAACAGGGACCTATGGCTACACCTTC

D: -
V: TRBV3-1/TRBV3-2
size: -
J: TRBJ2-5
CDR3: CASSQELPDGEYF
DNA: TGTGCCAGCAGCCAAGAGCTCCCGGACGGGGAGTACTTC